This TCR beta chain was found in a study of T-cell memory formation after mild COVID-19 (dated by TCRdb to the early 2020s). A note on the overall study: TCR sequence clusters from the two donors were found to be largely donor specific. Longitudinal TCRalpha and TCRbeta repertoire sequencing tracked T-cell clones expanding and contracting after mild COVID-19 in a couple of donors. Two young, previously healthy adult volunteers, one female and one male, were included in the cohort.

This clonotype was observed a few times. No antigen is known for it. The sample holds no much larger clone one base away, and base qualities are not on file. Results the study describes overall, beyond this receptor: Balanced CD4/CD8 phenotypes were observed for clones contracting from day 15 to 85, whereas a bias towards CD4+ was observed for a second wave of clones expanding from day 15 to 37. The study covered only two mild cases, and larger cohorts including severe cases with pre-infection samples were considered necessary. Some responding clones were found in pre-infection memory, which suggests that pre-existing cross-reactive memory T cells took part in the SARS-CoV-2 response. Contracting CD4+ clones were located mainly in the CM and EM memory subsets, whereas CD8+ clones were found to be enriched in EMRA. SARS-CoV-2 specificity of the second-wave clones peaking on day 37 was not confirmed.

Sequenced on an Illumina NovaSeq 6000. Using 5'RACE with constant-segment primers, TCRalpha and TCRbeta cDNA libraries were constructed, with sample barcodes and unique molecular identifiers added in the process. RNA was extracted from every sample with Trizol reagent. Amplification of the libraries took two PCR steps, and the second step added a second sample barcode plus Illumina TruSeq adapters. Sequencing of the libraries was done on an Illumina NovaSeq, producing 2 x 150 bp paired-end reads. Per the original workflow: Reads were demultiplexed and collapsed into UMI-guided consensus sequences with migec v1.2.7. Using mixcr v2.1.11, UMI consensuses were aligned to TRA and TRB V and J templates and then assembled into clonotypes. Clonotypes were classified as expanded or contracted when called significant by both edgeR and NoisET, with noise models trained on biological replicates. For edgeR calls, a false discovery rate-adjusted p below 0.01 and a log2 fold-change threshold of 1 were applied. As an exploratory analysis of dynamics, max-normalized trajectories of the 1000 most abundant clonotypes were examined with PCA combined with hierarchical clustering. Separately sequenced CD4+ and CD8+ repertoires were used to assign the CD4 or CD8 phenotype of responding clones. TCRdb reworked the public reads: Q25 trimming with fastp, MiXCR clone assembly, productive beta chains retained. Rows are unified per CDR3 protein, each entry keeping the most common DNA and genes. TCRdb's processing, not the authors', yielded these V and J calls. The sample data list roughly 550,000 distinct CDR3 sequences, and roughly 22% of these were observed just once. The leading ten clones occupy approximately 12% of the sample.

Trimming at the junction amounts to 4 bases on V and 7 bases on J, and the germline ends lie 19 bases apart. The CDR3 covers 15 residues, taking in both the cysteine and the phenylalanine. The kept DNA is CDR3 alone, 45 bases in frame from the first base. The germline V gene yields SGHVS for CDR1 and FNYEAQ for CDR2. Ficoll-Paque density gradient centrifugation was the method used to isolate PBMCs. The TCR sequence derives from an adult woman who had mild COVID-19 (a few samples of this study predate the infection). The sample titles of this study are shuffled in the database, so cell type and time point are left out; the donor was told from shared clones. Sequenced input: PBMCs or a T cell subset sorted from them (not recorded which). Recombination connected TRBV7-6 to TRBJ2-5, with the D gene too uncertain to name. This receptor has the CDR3 CASSSNSGPLGTQYF. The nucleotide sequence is TGTGCCAGCAGCTCGAACTCCGGGCCCCTGGGGACCCAGTACTTC.